Listed here are 10 T cell receptor beta chains from one sample, sequenced in a study of human T cells and chemical hapten exposure. Specified time point: patch test 1, 2 weeks after DPC sensitization. Treatment given: therapeutic diphenylcyclopropenone sensitization with weekly scalp DPC. TCRdb reanalysed the RACE reads using MiXCR and keeps one entry per CDR3 protein. The sample shows fewer than 130,000 distinct CDR3 sequences, about 11% of them seen only once. The starting material was whole blood, obtained in connection with sensitization to the hapten diphenylcyclopropenone (DPC). The receptors were sampled from a middle-aged woman with alopecia areata. Some clones in this sample may be carry-over from other donors' samples.

The V and J genes are TRBV20-1 and TRBJ2-7; D possibly uses TRBD1 or TRBD2 (5 bases each). Germline V lookup: CDR1 DFQATT, CDR2 SNEGSKA (reference sequence). The CDR3 sequence is 13 residues long. V gave up 0 bases and J gave up 5 bases, with 11 bases separating them. The CDR3, as DNA: TGCAGTGCTAGAGATTTCCAGGGACACGAGCAGTACTTC. Translated, it gives CSARDFQGHEQYF.

This clonotype was seen a few times. This chain joins TRBV12-3 or TRBV12-4 and TRBJ1-4; D ambiguous. Trimming removed 7 bases at V and 4 bases at J, with 13 bases between. The CDR3 has 14 amino acids. The CDR3 region is CASTNRALNEKLFF. DNA of the CDR3: TGTGCCAGCACGAACCGGGCCCTTAATGAAAAACTGTTTTTT.

Points on this clonotype: Given a much more abundant clone one base away, this may be a read error. In this CDR3 the conserved last residue, phenylalanine or tryptophan, is missing, so a read error is likely. The CDR3 coding sequence is TGTGCCAGCAGCCCCGACAGGGCGAACACTGAAGCTTTCTCT. This translates into CASSPDRANTEAFS. The chain has TRBV11-2 and TRBJ1-1; 7 bases are a match to TRBD1. The junction had 4 bases not matched to a gene; V was cut back by 5 bases and J by 1 base. Germline V CDR1 and CDR2: SGHAT, FQNNGV. This CDR3 region has 14 residues.

This chain uses TRBV7-2 with TRBJ1-3; D unresolved. This CDR3 region has 15 residues. Between the trimmed V and J ends, which lost 1 base and 6 bases, there was a span of 13 bases. Germline loops: CDR1 SGHTA, CDR2 FQGNSA. As DNA, the CDR3 is TGTGCCAGCAGCTTAGGAGGGCTCGGTGAAAACACCATATATTTT. It specifies CASSLGGLGENTIYF.

There are a few counts of this clonotype. As DNA, the CDR3 is TGTGCCAGCAGTTACGACAGGATTTCTGAAAAACTGTTTTTT. It is translated as CASSYDRISEKLFF. The chain links TRBV6-5 to TRBJ1-4; tentative D call: TRBD1 (6 bases). This CDR3 contains 14 residues. The V gene lost 2 bases and the J gene lost 7 bases, with 11 bases spanning the gap. CDR1 and CDR2 from the germline V gene are MNHEY and SVGAGI.

The CDR3, as DNA: TGCAGTGCTAGAGATCTAATGGCCGGCCTTAGTGAGCAGTTCTTC. Amino acids: CSARDLMAGLSEQFF. The chain combines TRBV20-1 with TRBJ2-1; D remains ambiguous. Trimming removed 0 bases from V and 9 bases from J, with 18 bases in between. This CDR3 is built from 15 residues. Looked up from germline, CDR1 is DFQATT and CDR2 is SNEGSKA (reference sequence).

This clonotype was seen ten or more times. The chain links TRBV3-1 to TRBJ1-5; D uncertain. This CDR3 has 15 residues. The V end was cut by 1 base, the J end by 1 base, with 8 bases between. CDR1 and CDR2 from the germline V gene are LGHDT and YNNKEL (reference sequence). The CDR3 DNA reads as TGTGCCAGCAGCCAAGGAGCTATAAGCAATCAGCCCCAGCATTTT. Translation: CASSQGAISNQPQHF.

The chain carries TRBV6-2 or TRBV6-3 and TRBJ2-1; 8 bases line up with TRBD1. Unmatched junction bases numbered 4, after V lost 7 bases and J lost 8 bases. The CDR3 has 12 residues. CDR1 is MNHEY, CDR2 SVGEGT, per germline. The CDR3, as DNA: TGTGCCAGCACCCAGGGGGCGCATGAGCAGTTCTTC. Protein product: CASTQGAHEQFF.

In this sample, this clonotype turned up many times. The V call is TRBV6-9, the J call TRBJ1-2; 7 bases fit TRBD1. This CDR3 contains 13 residues. V dropped 7 bases and J dropped 6; count of bases not matched to a gene: 8. In germline, CDR1 is MNHGY, CDR2 SVAAGI. The CDR3 bases are TGTGCCAGCAACGGGACAGTTAAAGATGGCTACACCTTC. Protein: CASNGTVKDGYTF.

This clonotype showed up many times. The V and J genes are TRBV7-2 and TRBJ2-4; D unresolved. The CDR3 is 13 residues long. Germline V gene data show CDR1 as SGHTA and CDR2 as FQGNSA. Trimming took off 4 bases at V and 7 bases at J, with 11 bases between the two ends. CDR3 DNA: TGTGCCAGCAGCTCGCCGGTGGGGAACATTCAGTACTTC. Translated: CASSSPVGNIQYF. The complete variable domain, with remaining parts taken from reference TRBV7-2 and TRBJ2-4, reads GAGVSQSPSNKVTEKGKDVELRCDPISGHTALYWYRQSLGQGLEFLIYFQGNSAPDKSGLPSDRFSAERTGGSVSTLTIQRTQQEDSAVYLCASSSPVGNIQYFGAGTRLSVL.